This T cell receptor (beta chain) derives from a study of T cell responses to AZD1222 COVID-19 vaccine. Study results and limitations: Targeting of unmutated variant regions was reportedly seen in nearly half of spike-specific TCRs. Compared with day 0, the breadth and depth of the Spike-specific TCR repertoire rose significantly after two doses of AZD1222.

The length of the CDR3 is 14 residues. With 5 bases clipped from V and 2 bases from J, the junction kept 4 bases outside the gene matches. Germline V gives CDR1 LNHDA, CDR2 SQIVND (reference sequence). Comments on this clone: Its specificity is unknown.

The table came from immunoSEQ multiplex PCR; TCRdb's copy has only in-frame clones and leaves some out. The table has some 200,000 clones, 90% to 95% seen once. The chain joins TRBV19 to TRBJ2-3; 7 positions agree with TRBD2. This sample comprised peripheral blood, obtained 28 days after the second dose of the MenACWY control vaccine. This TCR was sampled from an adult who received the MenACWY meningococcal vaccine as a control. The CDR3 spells CASSDSGVTDTQYF. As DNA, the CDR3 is TGTGCCAGTAGTGACAGCGGGGTCACAGATACGCAGTATTTT.